These T cell receptor beta chains were read from a single sample in a study of immune heterogeneity within non-small cell lung tumors. TCRdb re-called the multiplex PCR reads with MiXCR, one entry per CDR3 protein. The sample yields about 15,000 distinct CDR3 sequences, about 30% seen once. What was sequenced was lung tumor tissue. The receptors stem from a man aged 35-49 years with non-small cell lung cancer. The CDR3 runs from the conserved cysteine through the conserved F or W.

v_call: TRBV11-2
j_call: TRBJ2-5
cdr3_aa: CASSPGVKETQYF

v_call: TRBV6-2/TRBV6-3
j_call: TRBJ2-3
cdr3_aa: CASSTPITTTDTQYF

v_call: TRBV15
j_call: TRBJ1-3
cdr3_aa: CATKRPTSSGNTIYF

v_call: TRBV5-1
j_call: TRBJ1-1
cdr3_aa: CASSLDGQLSRQNTEAFF

v_call: TRBV2
j_call: TRBJ2-7
cdr3_aa: CAGRSGAYEQYF

v_call: TRBV19
j_call: TRBJ2-2
cdr3_aa: CASRDVYHTGELFF

v_call: TRBV19
j_call: TRBJ1-5
cdr3_aa: CATNGQVNQPQHF

v_call: TRBV2
j_call: TRBJ1-1
cdr3_aa: CASSRGENTEAFF

v_call: TRBV3-1
j_call: TRBJ1-2
cdr3_aa: CASSQKPGRANYGYTF

v_call: TRBV4-3
j_call: TRBJ2-7
cdr3_aa: CASSRRGGGDEQYF

v_call: TRBV6-1
j_call: TRBJ2-7
cdr3_aa: CASSSGADLPQQYF

v_call: TRBV28
j_call: TRBJ1-1
cdr3_aa: CASSLGAVNTEAFF

v_call: TRBV18
j_call: TRBJ2-7
cdr3_aa: CASSTGTRTYEQYF

v_call: TRBV6-2/TRBV6-3
j_call: TRBJ2-1
cdr3_aa: CASSYPSGRGWNEQFF

v_call: TRBV12-3/TRBV12-4
j_call: TRBJ2-7
cdr3_aa: CASSGSARASEQYF

v_call: TRBV6-5
j_call: TRBJ1-2
cdr3_aa: CASSYSGPLFYGYTF

v_call: TRBV6-1
j_call: TRBJ2-7
cdr3_aa: CASNVRGRTYEQYF

v_call: TRBV7-9
j_call: TRBJ1-4
cdr3_aa: CASSGDRGYEKLFF

v_call: TRBV20-1
j_call: TRBJ2-7
cdr3_aa: CSARRDSGSYEQYF

v_call: TRBV5-5
j_call: TRBJ2-7
cdr3_aa: CASSQDVFYDQYF

v_call: TRBV3-1
j_call: TRBJ1-2
cdr3_aa: CASSQDWLRGYTF

v_call: TRBV7-8
j_call: TRBJ2-1
cdr3_aa: CASSSSGRLNNEQFF

v_call: TRBV7-8
j_call: TRBJ2-7
cdr3_aa: CASSLDRQNSEQYF

v_call: TRBV4-2
j_call: TRBJ2-1
cdr3_aa: CASSHDNEQFF

v_call: TRBV5-4
j_call: TRBJ2-7
cdr3_aa: CASSLGAGVGEQYF

v_call: TRBV20-1
j_call: TRBJ2-1
cdr3_aa: CSARDLKRLMQFF